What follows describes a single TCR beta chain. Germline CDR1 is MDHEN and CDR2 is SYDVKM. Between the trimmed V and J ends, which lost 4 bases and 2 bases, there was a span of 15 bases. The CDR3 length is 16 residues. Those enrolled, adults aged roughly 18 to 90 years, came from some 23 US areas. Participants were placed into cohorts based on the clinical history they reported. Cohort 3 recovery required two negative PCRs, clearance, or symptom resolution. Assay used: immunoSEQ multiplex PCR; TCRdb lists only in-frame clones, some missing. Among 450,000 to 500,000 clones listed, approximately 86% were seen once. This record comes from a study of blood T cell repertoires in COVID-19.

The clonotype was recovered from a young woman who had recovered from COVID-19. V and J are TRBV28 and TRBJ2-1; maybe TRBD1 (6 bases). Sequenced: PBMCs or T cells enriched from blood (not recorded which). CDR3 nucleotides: TGTGCCAGCAGTTCAATACTAGGGACAACCTACAATGAGCAGTTCTTC. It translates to CASSSILGTTYNEQFF.